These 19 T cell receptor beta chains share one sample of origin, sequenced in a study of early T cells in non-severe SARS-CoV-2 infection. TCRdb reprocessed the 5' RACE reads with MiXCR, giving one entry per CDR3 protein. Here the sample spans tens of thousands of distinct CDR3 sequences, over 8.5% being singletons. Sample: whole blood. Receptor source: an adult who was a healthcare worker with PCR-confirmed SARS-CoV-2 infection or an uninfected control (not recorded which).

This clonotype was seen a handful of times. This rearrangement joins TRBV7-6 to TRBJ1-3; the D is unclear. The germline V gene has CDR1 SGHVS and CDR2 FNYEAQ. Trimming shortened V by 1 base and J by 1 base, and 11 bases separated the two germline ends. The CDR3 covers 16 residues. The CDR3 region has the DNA TGTGCCAGCAGCTTAGGTCCCTACCCATCTGGAAACACCATATATTTT. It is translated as CASSLGPYPSGNTIYF.

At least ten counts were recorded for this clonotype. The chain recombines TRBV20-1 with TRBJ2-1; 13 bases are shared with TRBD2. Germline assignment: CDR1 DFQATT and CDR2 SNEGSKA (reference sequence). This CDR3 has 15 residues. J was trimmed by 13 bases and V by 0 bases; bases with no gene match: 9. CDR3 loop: CSARDRGLAGFLQFF. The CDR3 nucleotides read TGCAGTGCTAGAGATCGGGGACTAGCGGGGTTTCTTCAGTTCTTC.

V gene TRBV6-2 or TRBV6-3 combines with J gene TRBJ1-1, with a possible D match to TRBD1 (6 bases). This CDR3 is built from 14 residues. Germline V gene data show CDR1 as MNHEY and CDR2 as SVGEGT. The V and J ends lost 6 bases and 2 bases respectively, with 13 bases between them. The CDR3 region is CASSATGDNTEAFF. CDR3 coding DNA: TGTGCCAGCAGCGCGACAGGAGATAACACTGAAGCTTTCTTT.

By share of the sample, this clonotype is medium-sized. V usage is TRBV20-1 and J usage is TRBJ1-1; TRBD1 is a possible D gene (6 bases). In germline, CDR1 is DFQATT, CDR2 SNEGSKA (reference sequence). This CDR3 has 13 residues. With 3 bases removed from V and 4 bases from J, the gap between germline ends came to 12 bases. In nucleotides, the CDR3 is TGCAGTGCTAGTTCCAGGGGAGGCACTGAAGCTTTCTTT. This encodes CSASSRGGTEAFF.

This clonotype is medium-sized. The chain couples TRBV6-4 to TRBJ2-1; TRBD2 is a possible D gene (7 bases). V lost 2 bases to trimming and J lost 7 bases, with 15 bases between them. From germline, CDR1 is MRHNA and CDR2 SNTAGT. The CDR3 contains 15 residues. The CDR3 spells CASSDMAGAFNEQFF. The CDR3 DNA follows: TGTGCCAGCAGTGACATGGCGGGGGCGTTTAATGAGCAGTTCTTC.

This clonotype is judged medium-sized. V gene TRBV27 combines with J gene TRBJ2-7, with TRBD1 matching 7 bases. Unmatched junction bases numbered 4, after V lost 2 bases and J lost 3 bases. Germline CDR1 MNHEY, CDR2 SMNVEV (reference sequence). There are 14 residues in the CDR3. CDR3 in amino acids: CASSLGQVDYEQYF. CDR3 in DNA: TGTGCCAGCAGTTTAGGACAGGTGGACTACGAGCAGTACTTC.

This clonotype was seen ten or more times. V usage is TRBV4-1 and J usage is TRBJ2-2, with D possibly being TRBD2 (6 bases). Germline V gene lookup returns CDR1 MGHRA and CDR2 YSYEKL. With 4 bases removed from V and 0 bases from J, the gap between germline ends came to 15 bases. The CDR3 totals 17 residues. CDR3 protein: CASSPHGAGTNTGELFF. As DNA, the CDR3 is TGCGCCAGCAGCCCCCACGGTGCGGGGACGAACACCGGGGAGCTGTTTTTT.

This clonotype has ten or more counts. The CDR3 spells CAIRRGGEVDTQYF. DNA of the CDR3: TGTGCCATCCGTCGCGGGGGGGAGGTAGATACGCAGTATTTT. The chain links TRBV10-3 to TRBJ2-3; 9 bases match TRBD2. The CDR3 spans 14 residues. Germline assignment: CDR1 ENHRY and CDR2 SYGVKD. J was trimmed by 5 bases and V by 8 bases; bases with no gene match: 8.

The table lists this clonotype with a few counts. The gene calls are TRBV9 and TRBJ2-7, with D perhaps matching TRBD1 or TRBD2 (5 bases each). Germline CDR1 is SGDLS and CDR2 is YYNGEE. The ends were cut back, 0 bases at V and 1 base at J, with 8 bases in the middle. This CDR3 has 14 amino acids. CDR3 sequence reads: CASSVGDRSYEQYF. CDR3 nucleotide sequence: TGTGCCAGCAGCGTAGGGGACCGATCCTACGAGCAGTACTTC.

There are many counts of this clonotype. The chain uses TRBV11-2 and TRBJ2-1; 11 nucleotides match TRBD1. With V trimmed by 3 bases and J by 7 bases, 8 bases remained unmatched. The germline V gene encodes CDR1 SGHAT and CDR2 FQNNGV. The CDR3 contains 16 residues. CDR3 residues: CASSLEAGTGGNEQFF. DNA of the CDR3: TGTGCCAGCAGCTTGGAGGCCGGGACAGGGGGGAATGAGCAGTTCTTC.

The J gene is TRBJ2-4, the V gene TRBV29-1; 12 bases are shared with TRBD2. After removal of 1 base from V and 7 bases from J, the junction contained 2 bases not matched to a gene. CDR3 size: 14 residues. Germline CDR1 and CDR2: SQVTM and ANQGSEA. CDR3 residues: CSVEVGTSGNIQYF. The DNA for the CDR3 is TGCAGCGTTGAAGTTGGGACTAGCGGGAACATTCAGTACTTC.

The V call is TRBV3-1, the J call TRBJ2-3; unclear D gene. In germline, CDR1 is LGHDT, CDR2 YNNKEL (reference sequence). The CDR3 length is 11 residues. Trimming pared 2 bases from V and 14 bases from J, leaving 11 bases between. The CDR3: CASSQLRNRYF. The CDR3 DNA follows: TGTGCCAGCAGCCAACTAAGAAATCGGTATTTT.

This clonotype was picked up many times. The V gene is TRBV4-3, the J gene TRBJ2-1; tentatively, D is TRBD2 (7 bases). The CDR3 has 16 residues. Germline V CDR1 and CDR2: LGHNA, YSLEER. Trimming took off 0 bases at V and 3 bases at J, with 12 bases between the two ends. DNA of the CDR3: TGCGCCAGCAGCCAAGATGGGGGGGGCCTCTACAATGAGCAGTTCTTC. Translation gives CASSQDGGGLYNEQFF.

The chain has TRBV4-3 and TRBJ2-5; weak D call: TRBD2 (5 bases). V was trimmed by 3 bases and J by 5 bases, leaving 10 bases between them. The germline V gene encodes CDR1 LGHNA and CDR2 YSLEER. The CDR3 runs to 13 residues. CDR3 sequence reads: CASSQLGGETQYF. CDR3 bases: TGCGCCAGCAGCCAGTTAGGCGGGGAGACCCAGTACTTC.

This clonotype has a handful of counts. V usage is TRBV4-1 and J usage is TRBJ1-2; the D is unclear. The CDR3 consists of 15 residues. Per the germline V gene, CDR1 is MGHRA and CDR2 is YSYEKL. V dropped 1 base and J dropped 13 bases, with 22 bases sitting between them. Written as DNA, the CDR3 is TGCGCCAGCAGCCAAGGGGTCTTGGGCCAGACCTTCCCCACCTTC. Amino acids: CASSQGVLGQTFPTF.

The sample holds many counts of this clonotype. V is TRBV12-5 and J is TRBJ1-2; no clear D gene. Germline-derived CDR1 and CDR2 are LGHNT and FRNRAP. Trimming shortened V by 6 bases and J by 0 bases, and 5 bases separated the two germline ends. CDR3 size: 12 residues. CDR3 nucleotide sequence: TGTGCTAGTGGCCAGTCTAACTATGGCTACACCTTC. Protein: CASGQSNYGYTF.

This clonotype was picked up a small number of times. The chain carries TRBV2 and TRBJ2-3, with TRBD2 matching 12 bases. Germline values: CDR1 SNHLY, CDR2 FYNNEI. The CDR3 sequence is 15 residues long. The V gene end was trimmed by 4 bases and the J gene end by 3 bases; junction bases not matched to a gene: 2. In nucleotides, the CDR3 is TGTGCCAGCAGTGGCCTAGCGGGAGGGACAGATACGCAGTATTTT. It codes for CASSGLAGGTDTQYF.

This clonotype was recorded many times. The CDR3 region is CSVGTANQPQHF. As DNA, the CDR3 is TGCAGCGTCGGGACAGCTAATCAGCCCCAGCATTTT. The rearrangement joins TRBV29-1 to TRBJ1-5, with 7 nucleotides matching TRBD1. V shed 6 bases, J shed 4 bases, and the junction held 3 bases outside the gene matches. CDR3 length: 12 amino acids. From germline, CDR1 is SQVTM and CDR2 ANQGSEA.

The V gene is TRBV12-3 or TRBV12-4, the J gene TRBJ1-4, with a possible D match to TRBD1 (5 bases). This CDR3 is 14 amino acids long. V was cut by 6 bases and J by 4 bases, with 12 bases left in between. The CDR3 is CASSPRGGNEKLFF. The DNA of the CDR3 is TGTGCCAGCAGCCCGAGGGGTGGTAATGAAAAACTGTTTTTT.